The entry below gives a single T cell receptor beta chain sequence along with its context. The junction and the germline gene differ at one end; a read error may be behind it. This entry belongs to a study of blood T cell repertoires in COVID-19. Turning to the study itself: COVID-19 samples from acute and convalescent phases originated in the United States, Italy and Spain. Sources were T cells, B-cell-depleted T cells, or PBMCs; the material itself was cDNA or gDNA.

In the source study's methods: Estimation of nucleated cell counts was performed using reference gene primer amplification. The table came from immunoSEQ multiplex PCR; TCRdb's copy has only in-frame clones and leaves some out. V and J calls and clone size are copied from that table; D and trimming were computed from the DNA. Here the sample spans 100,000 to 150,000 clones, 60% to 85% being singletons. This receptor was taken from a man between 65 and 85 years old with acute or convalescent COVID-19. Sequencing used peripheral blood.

The CDR3 bases are TGTGCTAGCACCAAAGGGACAGAAGCTAACTATGGCTACACCTTC. This gives the protein CASTKGTEANYGYTF. V usage is TRBV7-7 and J usage is TRBJ1-2; 7 bases match TRBD1. Germline CDR1 SSHAT, CDR2 FNYEAQ (reference sequence). The CDR3 covers 15 residues.